Described below is a single TCR beta chain sequence and its context. Its specificity is unknown. The record originates from a study of T cell responses to AZD1222 COVID-19 vaccine. Germline V gives CDR1 KGHSH, CDR2 LQKENI. Trimming took 3 bases from V and 4 from J, leaving 13 bases between them. This CDR3 has 15 residues. Regarding the study as a whole: Unmutated variant regions reportedly attract nearly half of all spike-specific TCRs.

Data came from immunoSEQ multiplex PCR; TCRdb stores just in-frame clones and leaves some out. The sample lists 150,000 or so clones; over 75% were seen once. This clonotype was obtained from an adult in good health. V usage is TRBV18 and J usage is TRBJ2-1; D is uncertain. Here the sequenced sample was peripheral blood, taken on day 0 of AZD1222 vaccination. CDR3 amino acids: CASSPTTGPYNEQFF. The DNA for the CDR3 is TGTGCCAGCTCACCTACCACGGGCCCTTACAATGAGCAGTTCTTC.